These 12 T cell receptor beta chains were sequenced from one sample in a study of vaccination effects on CD4 cells after COVID-19. Antigen-specific CD4+ T cells were first expanded with viral peptide pools by the ViraFEST assay and only then sequenced. Culture lasted approximately 10 days before CD4+ T cell isolation. A positive SARS-CoV-2 PCR test fell between March and December 2020. Their specific antigens are unknown. Data came from immunoSEQ multiplex PCR; TCRdb stores just in-frame clones and leaves some out. The data hold about 19,000 clones, with roughly 72% observed a single time. The sample here was CD4+ T cells from PBMCs cultured with SARS-CoV-2 spike peptides, taken before COVID-19 vaccination. The receptors come from a human donor who had a prior SARS-CoV-2 infection.

This sequence joins TRBV6-5 and TRBJ2-1, with D tentatively TRBD1 or TRBD2 (5 bases each). V was cut by 2 bases and J by 11 bases, with 19 bases left in between. This CDR3 has 15 residues. Per the germline V gene, CDR1 is MNHEY and CDR2 is SVGAGI. CDR3 DNA: TGTGCCAGCAGTTACAGGGGACCCGACCTGGGCCAGCAGTTCTTC. This sequence encodes CASSYRGPDLGQQFF.

This clone has just a few counts. This chain links TRBV11-3 with TRBJ2-5, with 7 bases that match TRBD1. CDR3 length equals 15 residues. V trimming: 5 bases; J trimming: 4 bases; junction bases outside the gene matches: 10. CDR1 and CDR2 (germline): SGHNT, YENEEA. The CDR3 spells CASSRSGTVGETQYF. CDR3 nucleotides: TGTGCCAGCAGCCGTTCCGGGACAGTCGGAGAGACCCAGTACTTC.

The rearrangement links TRBV11-3 to TRBJ1-2, with 7 positions matching TRBD1. V gave up 5 bases and J gave up 5 bases; unmatched junction bases: 2. CDR1 is SGHNT, CDR2 YENEEA, per germline. The CDR3 length is 12 residues. The CDR3 DNA follows: TGTGCCAGCAGCACAGGGGCGTATGGCTACACCTTC. Translating it yields CASSTGAYGYTF.

This clone turned up a few times. This sequence joins TRBV7-2 and TRBJ2-1; perhaps D is TRBD1 or TRBD2 (5 bases each). With 8 bases removed from V and 2 bases from J, the gap between germline ends came to 13 bases. Looked up from germline, CDR1 is SGHTA and CDR2 is FQGNSA. The CDR3 totals 14 residues. CDR3 loop: CASRPQGAYNEQFF. DNA for the CDR3: TGTGCCAGCCGACCGCAGGGAGCCTACAATGAGCAGTTCTTC.

This clone appeared a single time. The chain uses TRBV5-6 and TRBJ2-7, with D possibly being TRBD2 (5 bases). The CDR3 is 14 residues long. Germline V gene lookup returns CDR1 SGHDT and CDR2 YYEEEE. The ends were cut back, 4 bases at V and 3 bases at J, with 14 bases in the middle. The CDR3, as DNA: TGTGCCAGCAGCCGGGGTCCTTCCATCTACGAGCAGTACTTC. Translation gives CASSRGPSIYEQYF.

The chain combines TRBV7-9 with TRBJ1-1; the D gene is possibly TRBD1 (5 bases). Trimming shortened V by 2 bases and J by 0 bases, and 10 bases separated the two germline ends. The germline CDR1 and CDR2 sequences are SEHNR and FQNEAQ (reference sequence). The CDR3 is 15 residues long. The CDR3 DNA reads TGTGCCAGCAGCTTATCAGGGTTAATGAACACTGAAGCTTTCTTT. This gives the protein CASSLSGLMNTEAFF. The whole variable domain, remainder taken from reference TRBV7-9 and TRBJ1-1, is DTGVSQNPRHKITKRGQNVTFRCDPISEHNRLYWYRQTLGQGPEFLTYFQNEAQLEKSRLLSDRFSAERPKGSFSTLEIQRTEQGDSAMYLCASSLSGLMNTEAFFGQGTRLTVV.

In this sample, this clone is medium-sized. This chain connects TRBV6-5 to TRBJ2-1, with a possible D match to TRBD2 (6 bases). The length of the CDR3 is 15 residues. Trimming removed 4 bases from V and 6 bases from J, with 16 bases in between. Germline-derived CDR1 and CDR2 are MNHEY and SVGAGI. CDR3 sequence reads: CASSLVQGSGNEQFF. The CDR3 nucleotides read TGTGCCAGCAGTTTAGTGCAAGGTAGCGGCAATGAGCAGTTCTTC.

J is TRBJ2-7 and V is TRBV28; D is undetermined. Trimming shortened V by 3 bases and J by 3 bases, and 6 bases separated the two germline ends. Germline V gene data show CDR1 as MDHEN and CDR2 as SYDVKM. This CDR3 spans 12 amino acids. This CDR3 reads CASSFSGYEQYF. In DNA form, the CDR3 reads TGTGCCAGCAGTTTTTCGGGCTACGAGCAGTACTTC.

The rearrangement joins TRBV18 to TRBJ1-4; D is unclear. The CDR3 totals 12 residues. Germline assignment: CDR1 KGHSH and CDR2 LQKENI. Deletions cut 2 bases from V and 7 bases from J, with 5 bases between. The CDR3: CASSPGREKLFF. The CDR3 nucleotides read TGTGCCAGCTCACCAGGGCGTGAAAAACTGTTTTTT.

This chain's CDR3 is CASSLRDRVAEQYF. CDR3 in DNA: TGCGCCAGCAGCTTGAGGGACAGGGTGGCCGAGCAGTACTTC. The genes are TRBV5-1 and TRBJ2-7, with 9 bases identical to TRBD1. CDR3 length: 14 amino acids. Germline values: CDR1 SGHRS, CDR2 YFSETQ. J gave up 6 bases and V 1 base, and 5 bases lay outside the gene matches.

The chain combines TRBV5-4 with TRBJ2-7, with TRBD2 identical over 12 bases. J lost 4 bases, V lost 0 bases, and 5 bases had no gene match. The CDR3 consists of 16 residues. CDR1 is SGHNT and CDR2 is YYREEE in the germline V gene (reference sequence). This chain's CDR3 is CASSLGLAGGIYEQYF. In nucleotides, the CDR3 is TGTGCCAGCAGCTTGGGCCTAGCGGGGGGGATATACGAGCAGTACTTC.

The chain uses TRBV18 and TRBJ2-5; D is uncertain. CDR3 length: 15 amino acids. Trimming took 2 bases from V and 4 from J, leaving 14 bases between them. Per germline, CDR1 KGHSH and CDR2 LQKENI. In DNA, the CDR3 is TGTGCCAGCTCACCAGTCCAAGAAGGGATAGAGACCCAGTACTTC. This codes for CASSPVQEGIETQYF.